Listed here are 25 T cell receptor beta chains from one sample, sequenced in a study of blood T cells in healthy people across ages (dated by TCRdb to between 2015 and 2017). Receptors were amplified or captured by 5' RACE. Data came from an Illumina HiSeq 2500. A second roughly 6 to 11 cycle PCR used a sample-barcoded 5' primer and a J-beta primer mix. TCRdb applied fastp at Q25 and MiXCR to the public reads, then kept only in-frame beta chains. Rows with a matching CDR3 protein are joined into one entry that keeps the most common DNA and genes. For this sample the table gives 1,500,000 or so distinct CDR3 sequences, of which approximately 59% were detected only once. The ten largest clones capture 5.5% to 8% of the sample. The specimen was blood. The receptors derive from a man younger than 35 in good health.

The V call is TRBV29-1, the J call TRBJ1-1; TRBD1 aligns across 9 bases. Unmatched junction bases numbered 10, after V lost 6 bases and J lost 5 bases. The CDR3 runs to 14 residues. Germline values: CDR1 SQVTM, CDR2 ANQGSEA. The CDR3 protein is CSVVIQGAVTEAFF. As DNA, the CDR3 is TGCAGCGTGGTTATACAGGGGGCAGTGACTGAAGCTTTCTTT.

The chain couples TRBV29-1 to TRBJ2-7, with 8 bases lining up with TRBD1. V lost 3 bases and J lost 3; bases outside the gene matches: 7. This CDR3 is 14 amino acids long. Germline lookup yields CDR1 SQVTM and CDR2 ANQGSEA. The CDR3 here is CSVDAGQGSYEQYF. The CDR3 region has the DNA TGCAGCGTTGACGCCGGACAGGGAAGCTACGAGCAGTACTTC.

This chain's CDR3 is CASSPSTENTEAFF. The CDR3 nucleotides read TGTGCCAGCAGCCCCTCTACAGAGAACACTGAAGCTTTCTTT. The rearrangement joins TRBV6-1 to TRBJ1-1; no clear D gene. CDR1 is MNHNS, CDR2 SASEGT, per germline. The germline V and J ends were trimmed by 6 bases and 1 base, with 12 bases remaining between them. The CDR3 has 14 amino acids.

This chain connects TRBV3-1 to TRBJ2-3; D gene uncertain. The germline V gene has CDR1 LGHDT and CDR2 YNNKEL (reference sequence). The V gene lost 1 base and the J gene lost 0 bases, with 5 bases spanning the gap. This CDR3 has 14 residues. The CDR3 region has the DNA TGTGCCAGCAGCCAAGTGGTTAGCACAGATACGCAGTATTTT. Its translation: CASSQVVSTDTQYF.

V and J are TRBV5-1 and TRBJ2-1, with 9 bases aligning to TRBD2. The CDR3 is made up of 15 amino acids. CDR1 and CDR2 (germline): SGHRS, YFSETQ. The J segment lost 5 bases and the V segment lost 3 bases, leaving 6 bases of the junction unmatched. The CDR3 reads CASSWTTSGDNEQFF. The CDR3 DNA reads TGCGCCAGCAGCTGGACGACTAGCGGTGACAATGAGCAGTTCTTC.

The CDR3 nucleotides read TGTGCCAGCAGATCAGGGGGCAGAGTCGGCACTGAAGCTTTCTTT. Translated, it gives CASRSGGRVGTEAFF. This chain joins TRBV6-5 and TRBJ1-1; 8 nucleotides agree with TRBD1. Germline-derived CDR1 and CDR2 are MNHEY and SVGAGI. The CDR3 contains 15 residues. The J segment lost 4 bases and the V segment lost 6 bases, leaving 10 bases of the junction unmatched.

V is TRBV3-1 and J is TRBJ2-1; D gene ambiguous. The CDR3 spans 15 residues. Trimming took 4 bases from V and 7 from J, leaving 17 bases between them. The germline V gene encodes CDR1 LGHDT and CDR2 YNNKEL (reference sequence). CDR3 region: CASSPERKPLNEQFF. The CDR3 DNA sequence: TGTGCCAGCAGCCCCGAAAGGAAGCCGTTGAATGAGCAGTTCTTC.

The genes are TRBV5-1 and TRBJ2-5; D is possibly TRBD1 (6 bases). Germline V gene sequence: CDR1 SGHRS, CDR2 YFSETQ. This CDR3 region has 13 residues. Trimming took 3 bases from V and 11 from J, leaving 17 bases between them. In nucleotides, the CDR3 is TGCGCCAGCAGCTCCGTAACATCAGGGGAGCAGTACTTC. Amino acids: CASSSVTSGEQYF.

V gene TRBV24-1 combines with J gene TRBJ2-2; no firm D call. Germline loops: CDR1 KGHDR, CDR2 SFDVKD. The CDR3 sequence is 14 residues long. V lost 3 bases and J lost 3, with 7 bases in between. The CDR3 sequence is CATSDRSYTGELFF. CDR3 bases: TGTGCCACCAGTGATCGGTCCTACACCGGGGAGCTGTTTTTT.

This clonotype was counted ten times or more. The chain carries TRBV29-1 and TRBJ2-7; 7 bases match TRBD1. With V trimmed by 6 bases and J by 1 base, 6 bases remained unmatched. The CDR3 loop spans 13 amino acids. Germline CDR1 reads SQVTM; CDR2 reads ANQGSEA. For the CDR3, the DNA is TGCAGCGTGGAACAGGGGACATCCTACGAGCAGTACTTC. It yields the protein CSVEQGTSYEQYF.

The genes are TRBV7-2 and TRBJ1-2, with unresolved D. Germline lookup yields CDR1 SGHTA and CDR2 FQGNSA. With 1 base removed from V and 10 bases from J, the gap between germline ends came to 13 bases. The CDR3 is made up of 13 amino acids. The CDR3 region has the DNA TGTGCCAGCAGCTTAGAAGAGGCGGGCTACTACACCTTC. Amino acids: CASSLEEAGYYTF.

The V call is TRBV7-2, the J call TRBJ1-2, with D unclear. Germline loops: CDR1 SGHTA, CDR2 FQGNSA. The CDR3 consists of 13 residues. The V end lost 0 bases, the J end lost 6 bases, and 8 bases lay between the germline ends. The CDR3 is CASSLAWVDGYTF. CDR3 nucleotide sequence: TGTGCCAGCAGCTTAGCGTGGGTTGATGGCTACACCTTC.

The V and J genes are TRBV29-1 and TRBJ1-1; 8 nucleotides align to TRBD1. CDR1 SQVTM and CDR2 ANQGSEA come from the germline V gene. The CDR3 runs to 16 residues. V was pared by 6 bases and J by 2 bases, with 14 bases of the junction left unmatched. The CDR3 bases are TGCAGCGTCGGGATGAAGGACAGGGTGGTAAACACTGAAGCTTTCTTT. It translates to CSVGMKDRVVNTEAFF.

This clonotype occurred a few times. The chain has TRBV20-1 and TRBJ1-5, with unresolved D. Germline CDR1 DFQATT, CDR2 SNEGSKA (reference sequence). The CDR3 consists of 12 residues. Trimming left V 1 base short and J 5 bases short, with 6 bases between. CDR3 in DNA: TGCAGTGCTAGAGTTGGGGATCAGCCCCAGCATTTT. It yields the protein CSARVGDQPQHF.

This clonotype was counted only a few times. V is TRBV7-2 and J is TRBJ2-7; tentative D call: TRBD1 (5 bases). The CDR3 runs 14 residues. Germline values: CDR1 SGHTA, CDR2 FQGNSA. Deletions cut 1 base from V and 5 bases from J, with 12 bases between. As DNA, the CDR3 is TGTGCCAGCAGCTTAGGACAGCCTGGGAACGAGCAGTACTTC. Translating gives CASSLGQPGNEQYF.

V gene TRBV21-1 combines with J gene TRBJ2-7; the table's D call of TRBD2 was not tested on the DNA. TRBV21-1 is shown as a pseudogene. CDR3 length: 15 amino acids. In nucleotides, the CDR3 is TGTGCCAGCAGGACCGGACTAGCGCGCTCCTACGAGCAGTACTTC. This codes for CASRTGLARSYEQYF.

This clonotype was detected only a few times. V and J are TRBV14 and TRBJ1-2; D unresolved. Deletions cut 0 bases from V and 6 bases from J, with 8 bases between. CDR3 size: 13 residues. Germline CDR1 reads SGHDN; CDR2 reads FVKESK. The CDR3 region has the DNA TGTGCCAGCAGCCAAGAAGTTCACGATGGCTACACCTTC. Translating it yields CASSQEVHDGYTF.

The V call is TRBV5-5, the J call TRBJ2-1; weak D call: TRBD1 (6 bases). V lost 0 bases and J lost 0, with 13 bases in between. The CDR3 loop spans 17 amino acids. The germline CDR1 and CDR2 sequences are SGHKS and YYEKEE (reference sequence). The chain's CDR3 is CASSLEDRSISYNEQFF. CDR3 DNA sequence: TGTGCCAGCAGCTTGGAAGACAGGTCAATCTCCTACAATGAGCAGTTCTTC.

V and J are TRBV4-1 and TRBJ2-1, with 10 bases aligning to TRBD1. V lost 4 bases, J lost 8 bases, and 17 bases stayed unmatched. Germline-derived CDR1 and CDR2 are MGHRA and YSYEKL. CDR3 length equals 18 residues. CDR3 DNA: TGCGCCAGCAGCCCCGGGCCGGGGACAGGGGCCTCAGCTTATGAGCAGTTCTTC. It translates to CASSPGPGTGASAYEQFF.

In its sample, this clonotype was seen many times. The chain couples TRBV5-1 to TRBJ2-5; 8 bases are shared with TRBD1. CDR1 and CDR2 (germline): SGHRS, YFSETQ. This CDR3 has 14 amino acids. J was trimmed by 4 bases and V by 3 bases; bases with no gene match: 5. The CDR3 DNA reads TGCGCCAGCAGCTCTGGACAGGGTCGAGAGACCCAGTACTTC. Encoded protein: CASSSGQGRETQYF.

The sample holds one count of this clonotype. The rearrangement links TRBV4-1 to TRBJ2-3; TRBD2 aligns across 7 bases. CDR1 is MGHRA, CDR2 YSYEKL, per germline. The CDR3 spans 17 residues. V lost 3 bases to trimming and J lost 0 bases; unmatched junction nucleotides: 9. Here the CDR3 DNA reads TGCGCCAGCAGCCACCCTCTAGCGGATACTAGCACAGATACGCAGTATTTT. It specifies CASSHPLADTSTDTQYF.

As regards this clonotype: The junction does not match germline at one end; this may be a read error. J is TRBJ2-5 and V is TRBV7-7, with 7 bases that match TRBD2. Germline CDR1 SSHAT, CDR2 FNYEAQ (reference sequence). The CDR3 runs to 14 residues. CDR3 DNA: TGTGCTAGCAGCCCTTCACTAGCGTTGGAGACCCAGTACTTC. As protein: CASSPSLALETQYF.

This chain connects TRBV25-1 to TRBJ1-1; TRBD1 matches 8 bases. V shed 4 bases, J shed 3 bases, and the junction held 7 bases outside the gene matches. CDR1 is MGHDK and CDR2 is SYGVNS in the germline V gene. The CDR3 runs to 15 residues. CDR3 in DNA: TGTGCCAGCAGTGGGCCCACAGGGGGACACACTGAAGCTTTCTTT. Translating it yields CASSGPTGGHTEAFF.

This chain joins TRBV7-9 and TRBJ2-7; a weak D match, TRBD2 (6 bases). The CDR3 is 15 residues long. CDR1 and CDR2 (germline): SEHNR, FQNEAQ (reference sequence). V was trimmed by 8 bases and J by 0 bases, leaving 17 bases between them. In DNA form, the CDR3 reads TGTGCCAGCGCCGACGGGGGAATCGGCTCCTACGAGCAGTACTTC. Translating gives CASADGGIGSYEQYF.

This clonotype was found a few times. V gene TRBV9 combines with J gene TRBJ2-1, with D possibly being TRBD2 (6 bases). The germline V and J ends were trimmed by 4 bases and 2 bases, with 19 bases remaining between them. The germline V gene encodes CDR1 SGDLS and CDR2 YYNGEE. The CDR3 covers 17 residues. CDR3: CASSPSWVSGAYNEQFF. For the CDR3, the DNA is TGTGCCAGCAGCCCTTCTTGGGTTTCGGGGGCCTACAATGAGCAGTTCTTC.